These 14 T cell receptor beta chains were sequenced from one sample in a study of blood T cell repertoires in COVID-19. This table comes from immunoSEQ multiplex PCR, and its TCRdb copy is limited to in-frame clones, with some not included. The sample gives about half a million clones, 80% to 90% of which show up once; around 0.95% is in the top ten. What was sequenced was peripheral blood. These receptors all come from a man between 18 and 35 years old with COVID-19, enrolled during active disease.

The chain recombines TRBV4-1 with TRBJ2-7, with D tentatively TRBD1 (6 bases). CDR3 length: 15 amino acids. Trimming took off 4 bases at V and 2 bases at J, with 15 bases between the two ends. In germline, CDR1 is MGHRA, CDR2 YSYEKL. In DNA form, the CDR3 reads TGCGCCAGCAGCCTGACGTCGGACAGTGCCTACGAGCAGTACTTC. Translating it yields CASSLTSDSAYEQYF.

This chain's CDR3 is CASSQPGQANEKLFF. CDR3 DNA sequence: TGCGCCAGCAGCCAACCGGGACAGGCTAATGAAAAACTGTTTTTT. The J gene is TRBJ1-4, the V gene TRBV4-1; 8 nucleotides agree with TRBD1. The ends lost 2 bases at V and 3 bases at J; junction bases unmatched: 2. The CDR3 has 15 residues. Germline V lookup: CDR1 MGHRA, CDR2 YSYEKL.

This clone was picked up one time. The chain links TRBV5-6 to TRBJ1-1, with D hard to call. Looked up from germline, CDR1 is SGHDT and CDR2 is YYEEEE. The CDR3 sequence is 13 residues long. The V and J ends lost 4 bases and 5 bases respectively, with 12 bases between them. This chain's CDR3 is CASSPHRRTEAFF. CDR3 in DNA: TGTGCCAGCAGCCCCCACCGGAGGACTGAAGCTTTCTTT.

The chain has TRBV6-6 and TRBJ2-2; D may be TRBD2 (6 bases). CDR1 MNHNY and CDR2 SVGAGI come from the germline V gene (reference sequence). The ends were cut back, 2 bases at V and 7 bases at J, with 14 bases in the middle. The CDR3 runs to 15 residues. The CDR3 reads CASSYEEGMVGELFF. CDR3 sequence (DNA): TGTGCCAGCAGTTACGAGGAGGGGATGGTCGGGGAGCTGTTTTTT.

Notes on this clone: This CDR3 is also generated by other DNA sequences in the sample. V and J are TRBV5-1 and TRBJ2-1; D may be TRBD1 (6 bases). Trimming removed 0 bases from V and 0 bases from J, with 7 bases in between. CDR3 length: 15 residues. CDR1 and CDR2 (germline): SGHRS, YFSETQ. The CDR3 nucleotides read TGCGCCAGCAGCTTGGAGGGGGTCTCCTACAATGAGCAGTTCTTC. It encodes CASSLEGVSYNEQFF. The whole variable domain, remainder taken from reference TRBV5-1 and TRBJ2-1, is KAGVTQTPRYLIKTRGQQVTLSCSPISGHRSVSWYQQTPGQGLQFLFEYFSETQRNKGNFPGRFSGRQFSNSRSEMNVSTLELGDSALYLCASSLEGVSYNEQFFGPGTRLTVL.

The V call is TRBV6-6, the J call TRBJ1-4; 7 nucleotides agree with TRBD1. Looked up from germline, CDR1 is MNHNY and CDR2 is SVGAGI (reference sequence). The CDR3 loop spans 16 amino acids. Unmatched junction bases numbered 11, after V lost 2 bases and J lost 8 bases. The CDR3 DNA reads as TGTGCCAGCAGTTACGCGAGGTGGCAGGGGGTGGAAAAACTGTTTTTT. The encoded protein is CASSYARWQGVEKLFF.

This chain links TRBV6-2 or TRBV6-3 with TRBJ2-7; 8 positions agree with TRBD2. Trimming cost V 10 bases and J 7 bases; bases outside gene matches: 6. CDR3 length: 11 residues. CDR1 is MNHEY, CDR2 SVGEGT, per germline. The CDR3 DNA follows: TGTGCCACCACCCCGGGGGGGGAGCAGTACTTC. Protein: CATTPGGEQYF.

This chain uses TRBV7-5 with TRBJ2-2; no check of the table's D call, TRBD2, against the DNA was made. TRBV7-5 is given as a pseudogene. This CDR3 contains 19 residues. This CDR3 is CVRSLTGTSGGLNTGELFF. CDR3 nucleotides: TGTGTCAGAAGCCTCACAGGGACTAGCGGGGGTTTAAACACCGGGGAGCTGTTTTTT.

The chain employs TRBV3-1 (or the pseudogene TRBV3-2) and TRBJ1-2; D is possibly TRBD1 (6 bases). This CDR3 is 15 amino acids long. Trimming shortened V by 1 base and J by 4 bases, and 13 bases separated the two germline ends. The germline gives CDR1 LGHDT, CDR2 YNNKEL (reference sequence). For the CDR3, the DNA is TGTGCCAGCAGCCAAGTGGACAGTCGGCGCTATGGCTACACCTTC. Translating it yields CASSQVDSRRYGYTF.

This clone occurred a few times. J is TRBJ2-6 and V is TRBV27; no clear D gene. Germline assignment: CDR1 MNHEY and CDR2 SMNVEV (reference sequence). The CDR3 runs to 14 residues. V lost 4 bases to trimming and J lost 4 bases, with 8 bases between them. CDR3 loop: CASSSETGANVLTF. The CDR3 nucleotides are TGTGCCAGCAGTTCCGAGACAGGGGCCAACGTCCTGACTTTC.

As to this clone: Other DNA sequences in the sample encode the same CDR3. This chain joins TRBV18 and TRBJ1-5, with 8 bases identical to TRBD1. CDR1 KGHSH and CDR2 LQKENI come from the germline V gene. V trimming: 6 bases; J trimming: 2 bases; junction bases outside the gene matches: 3. The CDR3 covers 14 residues. The CDR3 DNA reads as TGTGCCAGCTCCGGACAGGGTGGCAATCAGCCCCAGCATTTT. It specifies CASSGQGGNQPQHF.

The chain is built from TRBV9 and TRBJ1-3; no clear D. Trimming left V 0 bases short and J 4 bases short, with 5 bases between. The CDR3 runs to 13 residues. From germline, CDR1 is SGDLS and CDR2 YYNGEE. CDR3 residues: CASSVGLGNTIYF. The CDR3, as DNA: TGTGCCAGCAGCGTAGGGCTCGGAAACACCATATATTTT.

The DNA for the CDR3 is TGTGCCTCCATCTCGAGCTCCTACAATGAGCAGTTCTTC. Translating it yields CASISSSYNEQFF. The chain employs TRBV2 and TRBJ2-1; D is ambiguous. V shed 11 bases and J shed 0 bases, with 11 bases lying between them. There are 13 residues in the CDR3. Germline V gene sequence: CDR1 SNHLY, CDR2 FYNNEI.

The V call is TRBV4-1, the J call TRBJ2-7; D is perhaps TRBD2 (5 bases). The CDR3 is made up of 13 amino acids. V was pared by 4 bases and J by 9 bases, with 16 bases between. CDR1 is MGHRA, CDR2 YSYEKL, per germline. CDR3 sequence: CASSPLGRTAQYF. CDR3 in DNA: TGCGCCAGCAGCCCCCTAGGGAGAACTGCGCAGTACTTC.